Listed below are T cell receptor beta chains from one sample, sequenced in a study of blood T cell repertoires in COVID-19. The protocol was immunoSEQ multiplex PCR, while the TCRdb copy is restricted to in-frame clones and leaves out a portion. The sample lists 85,000 to 110,000 clones, roughly 90% occurring once. Input material: peripheral blood. These receptors originate from a woman in her sixties or seventies with acute or convalescent COVID-19. CDR3s include the opening cysteine and the closing phenylalanine or tryptophan. A D gene is named only where the DNA matches it firmly. Not all rows give a size; the values are once, few, many and, for expanded clones, a class.

abundance	v_gene	d_gene	j_gene	CDR3aa	CDR3nt
NA	TRBV5-1	TRBD2	TRBJ2-1	CATSGLAGVGEQFF	TGCGCCACCTCGGGACTAGCGGGAGTCGGTGAGCAGTTCTTC
NA	TRBV2	NA	TRBJ1-1	CASSEVGTEYTEAFF	TGTGCCAGCAGTGAAGTTGGAACAGAATACACTGAAGCTTTCTTT
NA	TRBV11-3	TRBD2	TRBJ2-1	CASSISGRPYNEQFF	TGTGCCAGCAGCATTAGCGGGAGACCCTACAATGAGCAGTTCTTC
few	TRBV5-1	NA	TRBJ1-1	CASHAAGTSNTEAFF	TGCGCCAGCCACGCAGCAGGGACTTCGAACACTGAAGCTTTCTTT
NA	TRBV24-1	TRBD2	TRBJ2-5	CATSGIAGEETQYF	TGTGCCACCAGTGGTATAGCGGGAGAGGAGACCCAGTACTTC
NA	TRBV3-1/TRBV3-2	TRBD2	TRBJ2-1	CASSQDTAGGSEQFF	TGTGCCAGCAGCCAAGATACAGCGGGAGGTAGTGAGCAGTTCTTC
NA	TRBV3-1/TRBV3-2	NA	TRBJ2-7	CASSQDLSEQYF	TGTGCCAGCAGCCAAGATCTTTCCGAGCAGTACTTC
NA	TRBV3-1/TRBV3-2	NA	TRBJ1-2	CASSQGPLTGYTF	TGTGCCAGCAGCCAAGGCCCCTTGACAGGCTACACCTTC
NA	TRBV12-3/TRBV12-4	NA	TRBJ1-6	CASRGAVGSPLHF	TGTGCCAGCAGGGGGGCAGTAGGGTCACCCCTCCACTTT
NA	TRBV5-1	NA	TRBJ1-2	CASSLDLQGRGYTF	TGCGCCAGCAGCTTGGATCTCCAGGGCCGGGGCTACACCTTC
NA	TRBV24-1	NA	TRBJ1-2	CATSFDSHFYGYTF	TGTGCCACCAGTTTCGACAGCCACTTCTATGGCTACACCTTC
NA	TRBV24-1	TRBD2	TRBJ2-2	CATSDPRGAGELFF	TGTGCCACCAGTGACCCCCGGGGGGCCGGGGAGCTGTTTTTT
NA	TRBV7-2	NA	TRBJ1-1	CASSPTRHLTEAFF	TGTGCCAGCAGCCCCACGAGACATCTCACTGAAGCTTTCTTT
NA	TRBV5-1	TRBD1	TRBJ1-1	CASSSPGADRGNTEAFF	TGCGCCAGCAGCTCACCCGGGGCGGACAGGGGGAACACTGAAGCTTTCTTT
NA	TRBV27	NA	TRBJ1-1	CASSFHQKNTEAFF	TGTGCCAGCAGTTTTCACCAGAAGAACACTGAAGCTTTCTTT
NA	TRBV5-4	NA	TRBJ1-5	CASSLAGENQPQHF	TGTGCCAGCAGCTTGGCCGGAGAAAATCAGCCCCAGCATTTT
NA	TRBV27	NA	TRBJ2-2	CASSLLAAGPNTGELFF	TGTGCCAGCTCCCTTTTAGCTGCGGGACCGAACACCGGGGAGCTGTTTTTT
NA	TRBV6-5	NA	TRBJ1-1	CASSDRRNTEAFF	TGTGCCAGCTCCGACAGGAGGAACACTGAAGCTTTCTTT
once	TRBV30	TRBD1	TRBJ1-2	CAVYLPDRGDYGYTF	TGTGCCGTATACCTCCCGGACAGGGGGGACTATGGCTACACCTTC
NA	TRBV18	NA	TRBJ1-6	CASSPRGVGTASPLHF	TGTGCCAGCTCACCACGCGGGGTGGGAACAGCTTCACCCCTCCACTTT
NA	TRBV3-1/TRBV3-2	NA	TRBJ1-2	CASSQRGSSNYGYTF	TGTGCCAGCAGCCAACGGGGATCCTCTAACTATGGCTACACCTTC
NA	TRBV7-8	NA	TRBJ2-5	CASSLPGTAETQYF	TGTGCCAGCAGCTTGCCAGGGACTGCTGAGACCCAGTACTTC
NA	TRBV14	NA	TRBJ1-3	CASSLAGSSGNTIYF	TGTGCCAGCAGCCTTGCAGGTTCCTCTGGAAACACCATATATTTT
NA	TRBV28	TRBD2	TRBJ2-3	CASSPSGKVQYF	TGTGCCAGCAGTCCTAGCGGGAAGGTGCAGTATTTT
NA	TRBV30	TRBD1	TRBJ1-5	CAWSRQGDQPQHF	TGTGCCTGGAGCCGCCAGGGGGATCAGCCCCAGCATTTT
NA	TRBV3-1/TRBV3-2	TRBD1	TRBJ2-4	CASSLSGTRGNIQYF	TGTGCCAGCAGTCTTTCCGGGACCAGGGGGAACATTCAGTACTTC
NA	TRBV5-1	TRBD2	TRBJ2-1	CASSKPGLAGPNEQFF	TGCGCCAGCAGCAAACCGGGACTAGCGGGCCCCAATGAGCAGTTCTTC
NA	TRBV19	TRBD1	TRBJ1-2	CASSSGQGKDGYTF	TGTGCCAGTAGTAGCGGACAGGGAAAGGATGGCTACACCTTC
NA	TRBV3-1/TRBV3-2	TRBD2	TRBJ2-3	CASSQVLGGLAVDTQYF	TGTGCCAGCAGCCAAGTTCTGGGGGGACTAGCGGTAGATACGCAGTATTTT
NA	TRBV27	NA	TRBJ2-3	CASSSQSRGLTTQYF	TGTGCCAGCAGTTCCCAATCCCGGGGACTTACGACGCAGTATTTT
NA	TRBV5-1	NA	TRBJ1-2	CASSLGVAYGYTF	TGCGCCAGCAGCTTGGGTGTGGCCTATGGCTACACCTTC
NA	TRBV7-3	NA	TRBJ2-2	CASRLTRGDSGELFF	TGTGCCAGCCGACTTACGAGAGGTGATAGCGGGGAGCTGTTTTTT
NA	TRBV11-2	TRBD2	TRBJ2-7	CASSLPGTSGTHWAYEQYF	TGTGCCAGCAGCTTGCCCGGGACTAGCGGGACCCATTGGGCCTACGAGCAGTACTTC
once	TRBV7-8	NA	TRBJ2-1	CASSLHSLDRGEQFF	TGTGCCAGCAGCTTACATAGTCTGGACCGCGGGGAGCAGTTCTTC
NA	TRBV14	NA	TRBJ1-2	CASSQGQHGDYGYTF	TGTGCCAGCAGCCAAGGGCAGCACGGGGACTATGGCTACACCTTC
NA	TRBV12-5	NA	TRBJ2-2	CASGLLPLYTGELFF	TGTGCTAGTGGTTTGCTCCCCCTGTACACCGGGGAGCTGTTTTTT
NA	TRBV6-1	NA	TRBJ2-6	CASSEQVVGAGANVLTF	TGTGCCAGCAGTGAACAAGTAGTAGGGGCTGGGGCCAACGTCCTGACTTTC
NA	TRBV5-4	TRBD1	TRBJ1-2	CASSAGTGVPYGYTF	TGTGCCAGCAGCGCCGGGACAGGGGTTCCCTATGGCTACACCTTC
NA	TRBV11-3	NA	TRBJ2-5	CASSLEETQYF	TGTGCCAGCAGCCTCGAAGAGACCCAGTACTTC
NA	TRBV6-1	TRBD1	TRBJ1-2	CASSEPGTVEGYTF	TGTGCCAGCAGTGAACCAGGGACAGTCGAAGGCTACACCTTC
NA	TRBV5-1	NA	TRBJ2-3	CASRTSSRTDTQYF	TGCGCCAGCAGGACTTCTTCGCGCACAGATACGCAGTATTTT
NA	TRBV15	TRBD2	TRBJ2-5	CATSRDPLAGVYF	TGTGCCACCAGCAGAGATCCTTTAGCGGGAGTCTACTTC
NA	TRBV30	TRBD2	TRBJ2-1	CAWSVSSGNEQFF	TGTGCCTGGAGTGTATCTAGCGGGAATGAGCAGTTCTTC
NA	TRBV7-6	NA	TRBJ2-3	CASSRGLTQADTQYF	TGTGCCAGCAGCCGCGGACTGACGCAGGCAGATACGCAGTATTTT
NA	TRBV5-1	NA	TRBJ2-7	CASSLRSVRDSQSYEQYF	TGCGCCAGCAGCCTAAGGTCCGTCCGGGACTCCCAATCCTACGAGCAGTACTTC
NA	TRBV7-2	TRBD1	TRBJ1-1	CASSLFPQGQAFF	TGTGCCAGCAGCTTATTCCCACAGGGGCAAGCTTTCTTT